The source of this T cell receptor beta chain is a study of human thymus T cells. TCRdb's copy holds only in-frame clones and misses some; the assay was immunoSEQ multiplex PCR. The sample consists of 55,000 to 85,000 clones, approximately 95% of them appearing once. The source of the thymus tissue was resections taken during corrective heart surgery. The study's findings and limits: Highly overlapping thymic repertoires among unrelated individuals were reported in related research.

CDR3 length equals 17 residues. V lost 0 bases, J lost 14 bases, and 18 bases stayed unmatched. Looked up from germline, CDR1 is SGHDN and CDR2 is FVKESK. A word on this clone: What it binds is not known.

Source material: thymus tissue. The chain is built from TRBV14 and TRBJ2-1; 8 bases fit TRBD2. The TCR comes from a girl less than two years old with a congenital heart defect but otherwise immunologically healthy. CDR3 in amino acids: CASSQDSASGPQQEEFF. The CDR3 nucleotides are TGTGCCAGCAGCCAAGATTCAGCTAGCGGGCCCCAACAAGAGGAGTTCTTC.